These T cell receptor beta chains were read from a single sample in a study of CD8+ T cells in alopecia areata. TCRdb keeps only in-frame clones here, not all; method: immunoSEQ multiplex PCR. This table has 130,000 or so clones, around 83% appearing once. This material consisted of CD8+ T cells sorted from blood, taken at week 4, from a patient treated with tofacitinib. The receptors stem from a human donor with alopecia areata. The CDR3 runs from the conserved cysteine through the conserved F or W. The order of the fields is D gene, J gene, V gene, clone size, CDR3 protein, CDR3 DNA. D genes are given only for firm matches. The size entry is marked missing in some rows and otherwise reads once, few, many or a size class.

D gene: NA; J gene: TRBJ2-2; V gene: TRBV15; clone size: NA; CDR3 protein: CATSRTRGTGELFF; CDR3 DNA: TGTGCCACCAGCCGGACGCGGGGCACCGGGGAGCTGTTTTTT
D gene: NA; J gene: TRBJ1-3; V gene: TRBV4-1; clone size: NA; CDR3 protein: CASSQSQYSGNTIYF; CDR3 DNA: TGCGCCAGCAGCCAGAGCCAGTACTCTGGAAACACCATATATTTT
D gene: NA; J gene: TRBJ2-5; V gene: TRBV30; clone size: NA; CDR3 protein: CAWSVLPRETQYF; CDR3 DNA: TGTGCCTGGAGTGTACTCCCCCGGGAGACCCAGTACTTC
D gene: TRBD1; J gene: TRBJ2-3; V gene: TRBV5-4; clone size: NA; CDR3 protein: CASSMRGQGSDTQYF; CDR3 DNA: TGTGCCAGCAGCATGCGGGGACAGGGGTCAGATACGCAGTATTTT
D gene: NA; J gene: TRBJ1-1; V gene: TRBV2; clone size: NA; CDR3 protein: CASSGLKFSEAFF; CDR3 DNA: TGTGCCAGCAGTGGTTTAAAGTTCTCTGAAGCTTTCTTT
D gene: TRBD1; J gene: TRBJ2-4; V gene: TRBV6-6; clone size: NA; CDR3 protein: CASSQPGQLAKNIQYF; CDR3 DNA: TGTGCCAGCAGTCAACCGGGACAGCTAGCCAAAAACATTCAGTACTTC
D gene: TRBD1; J gene: TRBJ2-7; V gene: TRBV5-4; clone size: NA; CDR3 protein: CASSEGTGGARGRLEQYF; CDR3 DNA: TGTGCCAGCAGCGAGGGGACAGGGGGCGCGAGAGGTCGTCTCGAGCAGTACTTC
D gene: NA; J gene: TRBJ1-1; V gene: TRBV9; clone size: NA; CDR3 protein: CASSPRGAPVEAFF; CDR3 DNA: TGTGCCAGCAGCCCTCGGGGGGCACCGGTGGAAGCTTTCTTT
D gene: NA; J gene: TRBJ2-3; V gene: TRBV7-2; clone size: NA; CDR3 protein: CASSFPGTAAGDTQYF; CDR3 DNA: TGTGCCAGCAGCTTTCCGGGGACCGCCGCGGGAGATACGCAGTATTTT
D gene: NA; J gene: TRBJ1-2; V gene: TRBV20-1; clone size: NA; CDR3 protein: CSVRNYGYTF; CDR3 DNA: TGCAGTGTTCGGAACTATGGCTACACCTTC
D gene: TRBD2; J gene: TRBJ2-3; V gene: TRBV10-3; clone size: once; CDR3 protein: CAISAHLAEGFTDTQYF; CDR3 DNA: TGTGCCATCAGTGCACACCTAGCGGAGGGGTTCACAGATACGCAGTATTTT
D gene: TRBD1; J gene: TRBJ2-1; V gene: TRBV4-2; clone size: NA; CDR3 protein: CASSQSDRGHNEQFF; CDR3 DNA: TGTGCCAGCAGCCAATCCGACAGGGGCCACAATGAGCAGTTCTTC
D gene: NA; J gene: TRBJ2-7; V gene: TRBV4-1; clone size: NA; CDR3 protein: CASSQGGGSYEQYF; CDR3 DNA: TGCGCCAGCAGCCAAGGTGGCGGTTCCTACGAGCAGTACTTC
D gene: TRBD2; J gene: TRBJ2-3; V gene: TRBV15; clone size: few; CDR3 protein: CATGAAGAPTDTQYF; CDR3 DNA: TGTGCCACCGGTGCAGCGGGGGCCCCCACAGATACGCAGTATTTT
D gene: NA; J gene: TRBJ2-1; V gene: TRBV4-2; clone size: NA; CDR3 protein: CASSQEVGLNEQFF; CDR3 DNA: TGTGCCAGCAGCCAAGAGGTGGGCCTCAATGAGCAGTTCTTC
D gene: NA; J gene: TRBJ2-7; V gene: TRBV9; clone size: once; CDR3 protein: CASSVTGGSYEQYF; CDR3 DNA: TGTGCCAGCAGCGTTACTGGGGGGTCCTACGAGCAGTACTTC
D gene: TRBD2; J gene: TRBJ2-1; V gene: TRBV6-5; clone size: NA; CDR3 protein: CASSSLAGAYNEQFF; CDR3 DNA: TGTGCCAGCAGTTCACTAGCGGGCGCTTACAATGAGCAGTTCTTC
D gene: NA; J gene: TRBJ2-7; V gene: TRBV7-8; clone size: NA; CDR3 protein: CASSLDTSYEQYF; CDR3 DNA: TGTGCCAGCAGCTTGGACACTTCCTACGAGCAGTACTTC
D gene: TRBD1; J gene: TRBJ2-1; V gene: TRBV7-7; clone size: NA; CDR3 protein: CASSLGTASYNEQFF; CDR3 DNA: TGTGCCAGCAGCTTGGGGACAGCCTCCTACAATGAGCAGTTCTTC
D gene: NA; J gene: TRBJ1-6; V gene: TRBV7-2; clone size: NA; CDR3 protein: CASSLADGPLGSPLHF; CDR3 DNA: TGTGCCAGCAGCTTAGCGGATGGTCCCCTAGGATCACCCCTCCACTTT
D gene: NA; J gene: TRBJ2-7; V gene: TRBV29-1; clone size: NA; CDR3 protein: CSVENGNSYEQYF; CDR3 DNA: TGCAGCGTTGAAAATGGGAACTCCTACGAGCAGTACTTC
D gene: NA; J gene: TRBJ2-2; V gene: TRBV7-9; clone size: NA; CDR3 protein: CASPTATGELFF; CDR3 DNA: TGTGCCAGCCCGACGGCTACCGGGGAGCTGTTTTTT
D gene: NA; J gene: TRBJ1-1; V gene: TRBV29-1; clone size: NA; CDR3 protein: CSVDKNTEAFF; CDR3 DNA: TGCAGCGTTGACAAGAACACTGAAGCTTTCTTT
D gene: TRBD1; J gene: TRBJ1-1; V gene: TRBV5-8; clone size: NA; CDR3 protein: CASSLGQGSTEAFF; CDR3 DNA: TGTGCCAGCAGCTTGGGACAGGGAAGTACTGAAGCTTTCTTT
D gene: NA; J gene: TRBJ2-1; V gene: TRBV6-5; clone size: NA; CDR3 protein: CASSSWVVDEQFF; CDR3 DNA: TGTGCCAGCAGTTCCTGGGTTGTCGATGAGCAGTTCTTC
D gene: NA; J gene: TRBJ2-7; V gene: TRBV23-1; clone size: NA; CDR3 protein: CARPSKQENRSSYEQYF; CDR3 DNA: TGCGCCAGGCCCTCGAAACAGGAAAACAGGAGCTCCTACGAGCAGTACTTC
D gene: TRBD1; J gene: TRBJ2-7; V gene: TRBV30; clone size: NA; CDR3 protein: CAWSEGQGLDEQYF; CDR3 DNA: TGTGCCTGGAGTGAAGGACAGGGCTTGGACGAGCAGTACTTC
D gene: TRBD1; J gene: TRBJ2-7; V gene: TRBV14; clone size: once; CDR3 protein: CASSVQGFYEQYF; CDR3 DNA: TGTGCCAGCAGTGTACAGGGGTTCTACGAGCAGTACTTC
D gene: TRBD2; J gene: TRBJ2-3; V gene: TRBV29-1; clone size: few; CDR3 protein: CSVEDPARGGAQYF; CDR3 DNA: TGCAGCGTTGAAGATCCCGCGCGGGGGGGCGCGCAGTATTTT
D gene: NA; J gene: TRBJ2-7; V gene: TRBV2; clone size: NA; CDR3 protein: CASSGTFFEQYF; CDR3 DNA: TGTGCCAGCAGTGGGACATTTTTCGAGCAGTACTTC
D gene: NA; J gene: TRBJ2-1; V gene: TRBV11-2; clone size: NA; CDR3 protein: CASSSGYNEQFF; CDR3 DNA: TGTGCCAGCTCGTCAGGCTACAATGAGCAGTTCTTC
D gene: TRBD2; J gene: TRBJ2-7; V gene: TRBV5-4; clone size: NA; CDR3 protein: CASSSWTSGSYEQYF; CDR3 DNA: TGTGCCAGCAGCTCATGGACTAGCGGTTCCTACGAGCAGTACTTC
D gene: NA; J gene: TRBJ2-7; V gene: TRBV15; clone size: NA; CDR3 protein: CATSRDMAGNWDEQYF; CDR3 DNA: TGTGCCACCAGCAGAGACATGGCGGGAAATTGGGACGAGCAGTACTTC
D gene: TRBD2; J gene: TRBJ2-1; V gene: TRBV14; clone size: NA; CDR3 protein: CASSGTSGSVDEQFF; CDR3 DNA: TGTGCCAGCAGCGGGACTAGCGGGAGTGTCGATGAGCAGTTCTTC
D gene: TRBD1; J gene: TRBJ2-3; V gene: TRBV27; clone size: NA; CDR3 protein: CASSEPGQLTDTQYF; CDR3 DNA: TGTGCCAGCAGTGAACCGGGACAGCTCACAGATACGCAGTATTTT
D gene: NA; J gene: TRBJ2-7; V gene: TRBV27; clone size: NA; CDR3 protein: CASSLLGGLDEQYF; CDR3 DNA: TGTGCCAGCAGTTTGTTGGGGGGCTTGGACGAGCAGTACTTC
D gene: NA; J gene: TRBJ2-7; V gene: TRBV4-1; clone size: NA; CDR3 protein: CASSQEARGRYEQYF; CDR3 DNA: TGCGCCAGCAGCCAAGAAGCCAGGGGAAGATACGAGCAGTACTTC
D gene: NA; J gene: TRBJ2-7; V gene: TRBV6-5; clone size: NA; CDR3 protein: CASSYSNKGTYEQYF; CDR3 DNA: TGTGCCAGCAGTTACTCGAACAAGGGTACTTACGAGCAGTACTTC
D gene: TRBD1; J gene: TRBJ2-7; V gene: TRBV7-9; clone size: NA; CDR3 protein: CASSSPGQGIYEQYF; CDR3 DNA: TGTGCCAGCAGCTCGCCGGGACAGGGGATCTACGAGCAGTACTTC
D gene: NA; J gene: TRBJ2-1; V gene: TRBV7-6; clone size: NA; CDR3 protein: CASSSGRNNEQFF; CDR3 DNA: TGTGCCAGCAGCTCGGGACGGAACAATGAGCAGTTCTTC
D gene: NA; J gene: TRBJ2-3; V gene: TRBV11-2; clone size: NA; CDR3 protein: CASSSPSTDTQYF; CDR3 DNA: TGTGCCAGCAGCTCCCCGTCCACAGATACGCAGTATTTT
D gene: NA; J gene: TRBJ2-7; V gene: TRBV6-6; clone size: NA; CDR3 protein: CASSYSSQFYEQYF; CDR3 DNA: TGTGCCAGCAGTTACTCCTCCCAGTTCTACGAGCAGTACTTC
D gene: NA; J gene: TRBJ1-2; V gene: TRBV25-1; clone size: NA; CDR3 protein: CASSEAGSTGGYTF; CDR3 DNA: TGTGCCAGCAGTGAAGCTGGGAGCACAGGTGGCTACACCTTC
D gene: NA; J gene: TRBJ1-2; V gene: TRBV7-9; clone size: NA; CDR3 protein: CASSSQARGMNYTF; CDR3 DNA: TGTGCCAGCAGCTCTCAGGCCCGCGGAATGAACTACACCTTC
D gene: TRBD2; J gene: TRBJ2-7; V gene: TRBV29-1; clone size: NA; CDR3 protein: CSVEGLAGTLGEQYF; CDR3 DNA: TGCAGCGTTGAGGGGCTAGCGGGGACCCTAGGGGAGCAGTACTTC
D gene: TRBD2; J gene: TRBJ2-7; V gene: TRBV4-1; clone size: NA; CDR3 protein: CASSPGTSGNPYEQYF; CDR3 DNA: TGCGCCAGCAGCCCCGGGACTAGCGGGAACCCCTACGAGCAGTACTTC
D gene: NA; J gene: TRBJ2-2; V gene: TRBV13; clone size: NA; CDR3 protein: CASSFGGPGELFF; CDR3 DNA: TGTGCCAGCAGCTTTGGAGGTCCCGGGGAGCTGTTTTTT
D gene: NA; J gene: TRBJ2-7; V gene: TRBV6-1; clone size: NA; CDR3 protein: CASSFTSLTYEQYF; CDR3 DNA: TGTGCCAGCAGTTTTACATCGCTCACCTACGAGCAGTACTTC
D gene: NA; J gene: TRBJ1-2; V gene: TRBV5-4; clone size: once; CDR3 protein: CASSSGTNYGYTF; CDR3 DNA: TGTGCCAGCAGCTCCGGGACCAACTATGGCTACACCTTC